The entry below describes one TCR beta chain. Antigen unknown. This entry belongs to a study of shared clonotypes between healthy human individuals. General observations from the study: Approximately 5% was the fraction of naive CD4 clonotypes found shared across a few donors.

CD45RO negativity and positive selection for CCR7 defined naive CD8 cells, a population that excluded terminally differentiated effector memory CD45RA+ cells. Measured with immunoSEQ multiplex PCR; TCRdb has only the in-frame clones, and not every one. The sample has 550,000 to 650,000 clones, approximately 96% seen once. The source of this sequence is a woman in her twenties or thirties in good health. The sequenced material came from naive CD8+ T cells sorted from blood.

The CDR3 nucleotides are TGCGCCAGCAGTGAAGGGCTAGGAATCAATGAGCAGTTCTTC. Protein: CASSEGLGINEQFF. This chain uses TRBV10-2 with TRBJ2-1; D uncertain. This CDR3 region has 14 residues. CDR1 and CDR2 (germline): WSHSY, SAAADI. Trimming pared 3 bases from V and 6 bases from J, leaving 12 bases between.